These 24 T cell receptor beta chains were sequenced from one sample in a study of CD8 T cells in Susac syndrome. Roughly 0.45 to 1 ug RNA was reverse transcribed with random hexamers. One entry per CDR3 protein results from TCRdb running MiXCR on the immunoSEQ multiplex PCR reads. The table lists roughly 140,000 distinct CDR3 sequences, around 95% of them singletons. Source material: CD4+ T cells from PBMCs. The receptors stem from a human donor with Susac syndrome.

The genes are TRBV28 and TRBJ1-2; the match to TRBD1 covers 10 bases. Germline loops: CDR1 MDHEN, CDR2 SYDVKM. The length of the CDR3 is 15 residues. V was clipped by 7 bases and J by 0 bases; unmatched bases: 5. The CDR3 bases are TGTGCCAGCATGATTGGGACAGGGGCTAACTATGGCTACACCTTC. This translates into CASMIGTGANYGYTF.

The gene calls are TRBV9 and TRBJ1-2; no clear D gene. This CDR3 has 13 residues. Germline CDR1 reads SGDLS; CDR2 reads YYNGEE. Between the trimmed V and J ends, which lost 4 bases and 0 bases, there was a span of 7 bases. The CDR3 nucleotides read TGTGCCAGCAGCAAGGGAACTAACTATGGCTACACCTTC. It codes for CASSKGTNYGYTF.

The chain uses TRBV29-1 and TRBJ1-1, with TRBD1 as a possible D gene (6 bases). The CDR3 is 12 amino acids. V was shortened by 4 bases and J by 4 bases, with 10 bases between the two germline ends. In germline, CDR1 is SQVTM, CDR2 ANQGSEA. The CDR3 DNA is TGCAGCGTTGCAGGGGCGAGCACTGAAGCTTTCTTT. Translating gives CSVAGASTEAFF. The full variable domain, completed using reference TRBV29-1 and TRBJ1-1, is SAVISQKPSRDICQRGTSLTIQCQVDSQVTMMFWYRQQPGQSLTLIATANQGSEATYESGFVIDKFPISRPNLTFSTLTVSNMSPEDSSIYLCSVAGASTEAFFGQGTRLTVV.

This clonotype has a single count. The chain recombines TRBV7-9 with TRBJ2-7; 11 positions agree with TRBD2. V was clipped by 5 bases and J by 3 bases; unmatched bases: 12. Germline CDR1 is SEHNR and CDR2 is FQNEAQ (reference sequence). The CDR3 runs 17 residues. The CDR3 DNA is TGTGCCAGCAGCCGAACTAGCGGGGGCCCTAACATCTACGAGCAGTACTTC. Translated, it gives CASSRTSGGPNIYEQYF.

The chain's CDR3 is CSVGGGLAGVEETQYF. The CDR3 coding sequence is TGCAGCGTTGGGGGGGGGCTAGCGGGAGTCGAAGAGACCCAGTACTTC. The gene calls are TRBV29-1 and TRBJ2-5; TRBD2 aligns across 10 bases. Germline values: CDR1 SQVTM, CDR2 ANQGSEA. This CDR3 spans 16 amino acids. With 4 bases clipped from V and 3 bases from J, the junction kept 11 bases outside the gene matches.

This clonotype was recorded only once. The rearrangement joins TRBV20-1 to TRBJ1-5, with D possibly TRBD1 on 6 matching bases. The CDR3 contains 16 residues. Germline CDR1 DFQATT, CDR2 SNEGSKA (reference sequence). V lost 5 bases, J lost 0 bases, and 17 bases lay in between. CDR3 coding DNA: TGCAGTGCTCCCCCCAGGGGACCTTATAGCAATCAGCCCCAGCATTTT. Protein: CSAPPRGPYSNQPQHF.

The chain has TRBV24-1 and TRBJ2-5; a weak D match, TRBD2 (5 bases). Deletions cut 3 bases from V and 4 bases from J, with 8 bases between. The CDR3 loop spans 13 amino acids. The germline CDR1 and CDR2 sequences are KGHDR and SFDVKD. CDR3 DNA sequence: TGTGCCACCAGTGATGTGAGGGCAGAGACCCAGTACTTC. Amino acids: CATSDVRAETQYF.

The rearrangement links TRBV29-1 to TRBJ1-2, with D possibly being TRBD1 (5 bases). Per the germline V gene, CDR1 is SQVTM and CDR2 is ANQGSEA. V was pared by 6 bases and J by 4 bases, with 15 bases between. CDR3 length: 13 residues. This chain's CDR3 is CSVLRGGAYGYTF. CDR3 DNA sequence: TGCAGCGTCCTTCGGGGGGGTGCCTATGGCTACACCTTC.

This chain connects TRBV4-2 to TRBJ2-5; a weak D match, TRBD2 (6 bases). CDR1 is LGHNA and CDR2 is YNFKEQ in the germline V gene. V dropped 2 bases and J dropped 4 bases, with 17 bases sitting between them. The CDR3 contains 16 residues. The CDR3 reads CASSQQQTGVGETQYF. The DNA for the CDR3 is TGTGCCAGCAGCCAACAACAGACGGGGGTCGGAGAGACCCAGTACTTC.

J is TRBJ1-5 and V is TRBV23-1; TRBD1 is a possible D gene (6 bases). TRBV23-1 is annotated as an ORF whose role is uncertain. The CDR3 is 17 residues long. V was shortened by 6 bases and J by 0 bases, with 18 bases between the two germline ends. The CDR3 here is CASSRGPSPISNQPQHF. DNA for the CDR3: TGCGCCAGCAGCAGGGGCCCTTCTCCCATTAGCAATCAGCCCCAGCATTTT.

This clonotype was found once. This chain uses TRBV5-6 with TRBJ1-1; D call uncertain. This CDR3 spans 14 amino acids. The germline gives CDR1 SGHDT, CDR2 YYEEEE. Trimming shortened V by 2 bases and J by 5 bases, and 13 bases separated the two germline ends. The CDR3 sequence: CASSLGVQVTEAFF. The CDR3 bases are TGTGCCAGCAGCTTAGGTGTTCAAGTTACTGAAGCTTTCTTT.

The chain carries TRBV14 and TRBJ1-1; D possibly corresponds to TRBD1 (6 bases). V lost 7 bases and J lost 12, with 18 bases in between. This CDR3 comprises 12 residues. Germline-derived CDR1 and CDR2 are SGHDN and FVKESK. CDR3 DNA: TGTGCCAGCATCGATATCCAGGGGCCGCCTTTCTTT. Encoded protein: CASIDIQGPPFF.

The chain is built from TRBV9 and TRBJ2-5; D is unresolved. The CDR3 covers 13 residues. Per germline, CDR1 SGDLS and CDR2 YYNGEE. The V end was cut by 4 bases, the J end by 5 bases, with 12 bases between. In nucleotides, the CDR3 is TGTGCCAGCAGCCCCCGTATCGAGGAGACCCAGTACTTC. The encoded protein is CASSPRIEETQYF.

The gene calls are TRBV29-1 and TRBJ1-1; no clear D. Looked up from germline, CDR1 is SQVTM and CDR2 is ANQGSEA. V was cut by 3 bases and J by 0 bases, with 8 bases left in between. The CDR3 has 13 amino acids. The CDR3 bases are TGCAGCGTTGAGAAGAAGATGAACACTGAAGCTTTCTTT. This sequence encodes CSVEKKMNTEAFF. Full variable domain (outside the CDR3, taken from reference TRBV29-1 and TRBJ1-1): SAVISQKPSRDICQRGTSLTIQCQVDSQVTMMFWYRQQPGQSLTLIATANQGSEATYESGFVIDKFPISRPNLTFSTLTVSNMSPEDSSIYLCSVEKKMNTEAFFGQGTRLTVV.

This clonotype came up a few times. This chain links TRBV6-1 with TRBJ1-1; D gene uncertain. Germline V lookup: CDR1 MNHNS, CDR2 SASEGT. The CDR3 contains 14 residues. Trimming removed 7 bases at V and 1 base at J, with 13 bases between. CDR3 bases: TGTGCCAGCATGGTGTCCCCGGGGAACACTGAAGCTTTCTTT. Amino acid sequence: CASMVSPGNTEAFF.

The chain uses TRBV2 and TRBJ1-2; D remains ambiguous. Germline CDR1 SNHLY, CDR2 FYNNEI. This CDR3 is 15 amino acids long. V shed 6 bases and J shed 5 bases, with 19 bases lying between them. The CDR3 bases are TGTGCCAGCAGCCGCGACCTAAACCTCGGGTATGGCTACACCTTC. This codes for CASSRDLNLGYGYTF. Supplemented by reference TRBV2 and TRBJ1-2, the full variable domain reads EPEVTQTPSHQVTQMGQEVILRCVPISNHLYFYWYRQILGQKVEFLVSFYNNEISEKSEIFDDQFSVERPDGSNFTLKIRSTKLEDSAMYFCASSRDLNLGYGYTFGSGTRLTVV.

The gene calls are TRBV3-1 and TRBJ1-2; a possible D gene is TRBD1 (5 bases). The V end was cut by 1 base, the J end by 0 bases, with 15 bases between. The CDR3 runs 17 residues. Germline CDR1 and CDR2: LGHDT and YNNKEL (reference sequence). CDR3 residues: CASSQAPGQPSNYGYTF. The CDR3 DNA is TGTGCCAGCAGCCAAGCCCCGGGGCAGCCTTCTAACTATGGCTACACCTTC.

The rearrangement uses TRBV4-2 and TRBJ1-2; a possible D gene is TRBD1 (6 bases). Per the germline V gene, CDR1 is LGHNA and CDR2 is YNFKEQ. The CDR3 runs 15 residues. The germline V and J ends were trimmed by 2 bases and 1 base, with 11 bases remaining between them. The CDR3 DNA reads TGTGCCAGCAGCCAAAAGGACAGCGATAACTATGGCTACACCTTC. Encoded protein: CASSQKDSDNYGYTF.

This chain uses TRBV10-3 with TRBJ2-5; D may be TRBD1 or TRBD2 (5 bases each). Trimming removed 8 bases from V and 4 bases from J, with 8 bases in between. The germline V gene has CDR1 ENHRY and CDR2 SYGVKD. CDR3 size: 11 residues. In nucleotides, the CDR3 is TGTGCCATCGGGGCGGGAGAGACCCAGTACTTC. Translation gives CAIGAGETQYF.

The V gene is TRBV5-4, the J gene TRBJ2-5, with 11 positions matching TRBD2. This CDR3 region has 16 residues. Germline assignment: CDR1 SGHNT and CDR2 YYREEE (reference sequence). The V gene end was trimmed by 0 bases and the J gene end by 2 bases; junction bases not matched to a gene: 3. CDR3 residues: CASSLGLAGRQETQYF. The DNA for the CDR3 is TGTGCCAGCAGCTTGGGACTAGCGGGACGGCAAGAGACCCAGTACTTC.

The V gene is TRBV28, the J gene TRBJ1-2; D call uncertain. Germline CDR1 reads MDHEN; CDR2 reads SYDVKM. This CDR3 has 12 amino acids. Trimming pared 5 bases from V and 4 bases from J, leaving 8 bases between. CDR3 coding DNA: TGTGCCAGCAGTCCTAGAGTCTATGGCTACACCTTC. It is translated as CASSPRVYGYTF.

The chain employs TRBV6-1 and TRBJ2-5; a weak D match, TRBD1 (6 bases). Germline V lookup: CDR1 MNHNS, CDR2 SASEGT. With 6 bases removed from V and 3 bases from J, the gap between germline ends came to 14 bases. The CDR3 extends over 14 amino acids. In DNA, the CDR3 is TGTGCCAGCAGCTTCGGACAGAGAGAAGAGACCCAGTACTTC. Protein product: CASSFGQREETQYF.

The rearrangement joins TRBV25-1 to TRBJ2-7, with a weak D call TRBD2 (7 bases). V was clipped by 2 bases and J by 4 bases, with 12 bases between them. Germline CDR1 and CDR2: MGHDK and SYGVNS. The CDR3 totals 14 residues. Here the CDR3 DNA reads TGTGCCAGCAGTGAACGGCGGGGGACATACGAGCAGTACTTC. Translating gives CASSERRGTYEQYF.

The gene calls are TRBV20-1 and TRBJ2-1; 13 nucleotides align to TRBD2. The CDR3 is made up of 13 amino acids. The V gene's germline CDR1 is DFQATT and CDR2 SNEGSKA (reference sequence). V shed 6 bases, J shed 6 bases, and the junction held 2 bases outside the gene matches. In DNA form, the CDR3 reads TGCAGTGCGTGGACTAGCGGGAGCAATGAGCAGTTCTTC. Translated: CSAWTSGSNEQFF.